The clone carrying this TCR beta chain was observed a few times. V shed 1 base and J shed 5 bases, with 11 bases lying between them. The CDR3 is 14 amino acids. Germline V gene lookup returns CDR1 LNHDA and CDR2 SQIVND (reference sequence). This specimen belongs to a study of blood T cell repertoires in COVID-19. Per the original methods: Reference gene primer amplification gave nucleated cell count estimates. Clones were read by immunoSEQ multiplex PCR, and TCRdb kept only the in-frame ones, dropping some. V and J calls and clone size are as listed in that table; D and trimming were resolved from the DNA. The table shows 85,000 to 90,000 clones, with approximately 87% occurring only once.

Sequencing was performed on peripheral blood. This TCR derives from a human donor in a cohort sampled during active COVID-19. V is TRBV19 and J is TRBJ1-1; the D gene is possibly TRBD1 (5 bases). Written as DNA, the CDR3 is TGTGCCAGTAGTATAGTAGGGGCTCGGACTGAAGCTTTCTTT. Translated, it gives CASSIVGARTEAFF.